This TCR beta chain emerged from a study of T cells after yellow fever vaccination. TCRdb re-analysed the 5' RACE reads in MiXCR, keeping a single row per CDR3 protein. The sample yields some 54,000 distinct CDR3 sequences, 6% to 8.5% seen once. V was clipped by 3 bases and J by 9 bases, with 9 bases between them. CDR3 length: 12 amino acids. CDR1 is LNHDA, CDR2 SQIVND, per germline (reference sequence). The sample consisted of CD8+ T cells not binding an NS4B(214-222) dextramer, sorted from PBMCs, taken roughly 47 days after the first yellow fever vaccination. This chain connects TRBV19 to TRBJ1-5; D gene unclear. The sequence came from a man aged 18 to 30 who received the YFV17D yellow fever vaccine. Here the CDR3 reads CASSMGSPPQHF. CDR3 nucleotide sequence: TGTGCCAGTAGTATGGGATCCCCGCCCCAGCATTTT. The full variable domain, completed using reference TRBV19 and TRBJ1-5, is DGGITQSPKYLFRKEGQNVTLSCEQNLNHDAMYWYRQDPGQGLRLIYYSQIVNDFQKGDIAEGYSVSREKKESFPLTVTSAQKNPTAFYLCASSMGSPPQHFGDGTRLSIL.